The 4 T cell receptor beta chains below were found in one sample sequenced in a study of T cells in Graves' hyperthyroidism and ophthalmopathy. Researchers amplified the TCR beta CDR3 regions from RNA transcripts. The HTBI primer set drove a first-round RT-PCR of the TCR CDR3. TCRdb independently ran MiXCR on the multiplex PCR reads; one entry per CDR3 protein. The table shows about 720,000 distinct CDR3 sequences, with around a sixth occurring only once. Material for sequencing was blood. The source is a woman aged 45-65 years with Graves' hyperthyroidism that later progressed to Graves' ophthalmopathy.

In its sample, this clonotype was seen many times. In nucleotides, the CDR3 is TGCGCCAGCAGCGCGTTAGCGGGGCGGACTTACAATGAGCAGTTCTTC. It specifies CASSALAGRTYNEQFF. This rearrangement joins TRBV5-1 to TRBJ2-1; TRBD2 matches 8 bases. Germline trimming cut 4 bases from V and 4 bases from J; bases unmatched to any gene: 10. The CDR3 is made up of 16 amino acids. Germline V CDR1 and CDR2: SGHRS, YFSETQ.

This clonotype was counted only a few times. The CDR3 DNA reads as TGTGCCAGCAGTAATGGACAGGTCTCTGGAAACACCATATATTTT. Translation: CASSNGQVSGNTIYF. The chain couples TRBV25-1 to TRBJ1-3; 7 nucleotides agree with TRBD1. CDR1 and CDR2 from the germline V gene are MGHDK and SYGVNS. V dropped 5 bases and J dropped 0; count of bases not matched to a gene: 4. This CDR3 has 15 residues.

This clonotype appeared many times. The chain links TRBV11-3 to TRBJ2-5; 12 nucleotides align to TRBD2. Trimming removed 1 base from V and 5 bases from J; junction bases left unmatched: 2. Germline V gene sequence: CDR1 SGHNT, CDR2 YENEEA. There are 15 residues in the CDR3. The CDR3 DNA is TGTGCCAGCAGCTTAGGTGGACTAGCGGGGGAGACCCAGTACTTC. Translating gives CASSLGGLAGETQYF.

This clonotype showed up just a few times. The rearrangement uses TRBV6-1 and TRBJ1-4; D is unclear. V lost 2 bases and J lost 0, with 7 bases in between. This CDR3 spans 15 amino acids. Germline-derived CDR1 and CDR2 are MNHNS and SASEGT. CDR3 nucleotide sequence: TGTGCCAGCAGTGAATGGGTGGCAACTAATGAAAAACTGTTTTTT. This gives the protein CASSEWVATNEKLFF.